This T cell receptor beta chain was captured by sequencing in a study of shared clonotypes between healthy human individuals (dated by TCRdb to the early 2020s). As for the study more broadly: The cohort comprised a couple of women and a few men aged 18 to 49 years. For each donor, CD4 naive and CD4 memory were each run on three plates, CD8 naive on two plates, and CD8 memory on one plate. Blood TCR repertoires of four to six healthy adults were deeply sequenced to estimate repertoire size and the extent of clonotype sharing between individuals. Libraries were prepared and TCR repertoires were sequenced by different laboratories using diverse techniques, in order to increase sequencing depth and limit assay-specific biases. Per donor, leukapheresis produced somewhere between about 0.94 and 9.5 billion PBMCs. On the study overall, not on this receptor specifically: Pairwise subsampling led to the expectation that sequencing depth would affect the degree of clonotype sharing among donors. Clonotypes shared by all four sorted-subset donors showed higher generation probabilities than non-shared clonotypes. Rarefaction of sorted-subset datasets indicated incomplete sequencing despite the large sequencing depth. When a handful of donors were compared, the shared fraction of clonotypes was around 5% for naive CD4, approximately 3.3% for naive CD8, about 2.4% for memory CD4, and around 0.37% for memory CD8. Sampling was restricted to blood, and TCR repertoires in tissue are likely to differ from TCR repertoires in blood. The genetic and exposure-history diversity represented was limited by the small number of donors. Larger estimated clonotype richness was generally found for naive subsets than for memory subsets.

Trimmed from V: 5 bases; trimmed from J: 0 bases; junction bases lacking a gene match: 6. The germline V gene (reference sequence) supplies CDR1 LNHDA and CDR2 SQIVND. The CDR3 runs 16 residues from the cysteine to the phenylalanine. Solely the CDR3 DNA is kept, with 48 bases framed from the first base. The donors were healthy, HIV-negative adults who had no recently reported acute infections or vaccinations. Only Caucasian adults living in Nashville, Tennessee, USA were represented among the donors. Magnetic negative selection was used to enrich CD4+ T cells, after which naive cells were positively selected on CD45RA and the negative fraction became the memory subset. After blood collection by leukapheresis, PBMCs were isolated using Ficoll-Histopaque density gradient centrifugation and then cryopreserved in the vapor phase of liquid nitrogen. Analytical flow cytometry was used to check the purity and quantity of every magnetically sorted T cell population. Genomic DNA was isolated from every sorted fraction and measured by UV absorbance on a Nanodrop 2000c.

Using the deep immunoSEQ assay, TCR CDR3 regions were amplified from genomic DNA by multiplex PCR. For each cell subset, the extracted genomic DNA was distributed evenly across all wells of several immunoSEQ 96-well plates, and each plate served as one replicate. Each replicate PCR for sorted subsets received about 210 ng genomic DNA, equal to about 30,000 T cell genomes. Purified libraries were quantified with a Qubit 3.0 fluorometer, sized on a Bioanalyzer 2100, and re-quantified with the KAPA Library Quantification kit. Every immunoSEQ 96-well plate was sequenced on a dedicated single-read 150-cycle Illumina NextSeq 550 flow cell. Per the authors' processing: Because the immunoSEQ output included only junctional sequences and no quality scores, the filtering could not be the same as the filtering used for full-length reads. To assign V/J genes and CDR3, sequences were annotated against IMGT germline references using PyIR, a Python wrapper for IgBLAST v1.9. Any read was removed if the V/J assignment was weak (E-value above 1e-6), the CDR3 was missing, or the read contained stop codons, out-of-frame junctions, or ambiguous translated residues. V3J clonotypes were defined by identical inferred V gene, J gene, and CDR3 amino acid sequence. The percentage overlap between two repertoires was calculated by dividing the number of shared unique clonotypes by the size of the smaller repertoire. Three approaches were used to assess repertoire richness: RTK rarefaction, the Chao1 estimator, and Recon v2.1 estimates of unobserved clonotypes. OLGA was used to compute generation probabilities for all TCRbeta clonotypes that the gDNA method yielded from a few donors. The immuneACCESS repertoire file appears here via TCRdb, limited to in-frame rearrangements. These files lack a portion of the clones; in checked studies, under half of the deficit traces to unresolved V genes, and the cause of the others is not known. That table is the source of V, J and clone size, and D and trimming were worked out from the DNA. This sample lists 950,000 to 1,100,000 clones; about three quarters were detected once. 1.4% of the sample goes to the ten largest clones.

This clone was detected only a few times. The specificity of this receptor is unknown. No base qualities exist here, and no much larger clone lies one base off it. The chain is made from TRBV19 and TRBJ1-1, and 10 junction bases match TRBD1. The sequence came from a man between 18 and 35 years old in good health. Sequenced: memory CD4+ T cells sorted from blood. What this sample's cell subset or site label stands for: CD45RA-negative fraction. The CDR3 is CASSARTGGVNTEAFF. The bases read TGTGCCAGTAGTGCACGGACAGGGGGAGTGAACACTGAAGCTTTCTTT.